The rows below give T cell receptor beta chains drawn from one sample of a study of T cells expressing NK-cell markers. Following a re-call of the 5' RACE reads, TCRdb has one entry per CDR3 protein and lacks DNA. The sample data list about 430,000 distinct CDR3 sequences. The sample comprised blood T cells: a sorted CD56 or NKG2C T cell subset, CD4+ or CD8+ T cells, or bulk PBMC T cells (not recorded which). These receptors all stem from a woman between 50 and 59 years old in good health. Each CDR3 is given with its conserved first and last residue.

V gene: TRBV20-1
J gene: TRBJ2-7
CDR3 length: 14
CDR3 protein: CSARDTKQGNEQYF

V gene: TRBV5-1
J gene: TRBJ2-5
CDR3 length: 14
CDR3 protein: CASSPLGAWETQYF

V gene: TRBV3-1
J gene: TRBJ2-1
CDR3 length: 17
CDR3 protein: CASSPRGGRASYNEQFF

V gene: TRBV29-1
J gene: TRBJ1-1
CDR3 length: 14
CDR3 protein: CSAKGGNRGTEAFF

V gene: TRBV3-1
J gene: TRBJ2-1
CDR3 length: 16
CDR3 protein: CASSRVTSGRTNEQFF

V gene: TRBV4-1
J gene: TRBJ1-4
CDR3 length: 14
CDR3 protein: CASSRGQGGEKLFF

V gene: TRBV5-1
J gene: TRBJ2-3
CDR3 length: 14
CDR3 protein: CASSLESGVDTQYF

V gene: TRBV4-2
J gene: TRBJ2-1
CDR3 length: 17
CDR3 protein: CASSQARASQGDNEQFF

V gene: TRBV12-3/TRBV12-4
J gene: TRBJ2-1
CDR3 length: 17
CDR3 protein: CASSPLDLLSSYNEQFF

V gene: TRBV5-1
J gene: TRBJ2-7
CDR3 length: 13
CDR3 protein: CASSRIERGEWYF

V gene: TRBV27
J gene: TRBJ1-1
CDR3 length: 14
CDR3 protein: CASSFYGANTEAFF

V gene: TRBV2
J gene: TRBJ2-3
CDR3 length: 12
CDR3 protein: CANLAAPDTQYF

V gene: TRBV28
J gene: TRBJ1-4
CDR3 length: 15
CDR3 protein: CASSRPTATNEKLFF

V gene: TRBV4-2
J gene: TRBJ2-1
CDR3 length: 14
CDR3 protein: CASSQAAGSNEQFF

V gene: TRBV5-1
J gene: TRBJ2-1
CDR3 length: 14
CDR3 protein: CASSSLGLEKKKFF

V gene: TRBV24-1
J gene: TRBJ2-5
CDR3 length: 13
CDR3 protein: CATSPFGVETQYF

V gene: TRBV29-1
J gene: TRBJ2-2
CDR3 length: 17
CDR3 protein: CSVEEPSGRAGTGELFF

V gene: TRBV25-1
J gene: TRBJ2-7
CDR3 length: 13
CDR3 protein: CASSGARTGEQYF

V gene: TRBV3-1
J gene: TRBJ2-1
CDR3 length: 16
CDR3 protein: CASSQDFASGLNEQFF

V gene: TRBV7-9
J gene: TRBJ2-3
CDR3 length: 14
CDR3 protein: CASSLKLGSRTQYF

V gene: TRBV28
J gene: TRBJ2-2
CDR3 length: 15
CDR3 protein: CASRPDRRGTGELFF

V gene: TRBV11-3
J gene: TRBJ2-3
CDR3 length: 18
CDR3 protein: CASSQWGRTSGVPDTQYF

V gene: TRBV18
J gene: TRBJ2-7
CDR3 length: 14
CDR3 protein: CASSPIGQAEEQYF

V gene: TRBV7-8
J gene: TRBJ2-7
CDR3 length: 15
CDR3 protein: CASSLVGGTSYEQYF

V gene: TRBV20-1
J gene: TRBJ2-1
CDR3 length: 16
CDR3 protein: CSADSPLANSYNEQFF

V gene: TRBV10-3
J gene: TRBJ2-3
CDR3 length: 15
CDR3 protein: CAISLTGGIEDTQYF

V gene: TRBV29-1
J gene: TRBJ1-1
CDR3 length: 13
CDR3 protein: CSVETGSNTEAFF

V gene: TRBV27
J gene: TRBJ2-7
CDR3 length: 20
CDR3 protein: CASSFPGGRLTSGSMNEQYF

V gene: TRBV14
J gene: TRBJ1-2
CDR3 length: 15
CDR3 protein: CASSRQGQGDYGYTF

V gene: TRBV5-1
J gene: TRBJ2-1
CDR3 length: 16
CDR3 protein: CASSTVPWSVYNEQFF

V gene: TRBV15
J gene: TRBJ1-1
CDR3 length: 14
CDR3 protein: CATSTTGGHTEAFF

V gene: TRBV12-3/TRBV12-4
J gene: TRBJ2-1
CDR3 length: 16
CDR3 protein: CASSFRGGLAGRKQFF

V gene: TRBV10-3
J gene: TRBJ2-1
CDR3 length: 15
CDR3 protein: CAISGGNGAPNEQFF

V gene: TRBV12-3/TRBV12-4
J gene: TRBJ1-3
CDR3 length: 14
CDR3 protein: CASSLSSLDNTIYF

V gene: TRBV4-1
J gene: TRBJ1-4
CDR3 length: 18
CDR3 protein: CASSQLGLTGRANEKLFF

V gene: TRBV10-3
J gene: TRBJ2-1
CDR3 length: 14
CDR3 protein: CAISEIVGGNEQFF

V gene: TRBV10-3
J gene: TRBJ1-5
CDR3 length: 14
CDR3 protein: CAIREGQSGAPQHF

V gene: TRBV7-2
J gene: TRBJ1-1
CDR3 length: 14
CDR3 protein: CASSLDLSQGSAFF

V gene: TRBV6-2/TRBV6-3
J gene: TRBJ2-1
CDR3 length: 13
CDR3 protein: CASQLAPTYEQFF

V gene: TRBV7-9
J gene: TRBJ2-1
CDR3 length: 17
CDR3 protein: CASSITGTSGYNNEQFF

V gene: TRBV10-3
J gene: TRBJ2-2
CDR3 length: 15
CDR3 protein: CAITGTGPPPGELFF

V gene: TRBV12-3/TRBV12-4
J gene: TRBJ2-2
CDR3 length: 16
CDR3 protein: CASTIGGGRNTGELFF

V gene: TRBV24-1
J gene: TRBJ1-5
CDR3 length: 15
CDR3 protein: CATSESGQSNQPQHF